The clone carrying this TCR beta chain has only one observation. Its antigen is unknown. This record belongs to a study of radiation and T cells in renal cell carcinoma. Across the whole study: Nephrectomy followed 15 Gy stereotactic body radiation by 4 weeks. Whole-study results and caveats: In blood, top tumor clones expanded by 2 weeks, shrinking by 4. Baseline intratumoral clonotype presence is unknown without pretreatment biopsies.

This sample's time point: baseline pretreatment blood. The sample's treatment: 15 Gy SBRT to primary tumor, nephrectomy 4 weeks later. Blood was sampled at baseline, 2 weeks and 4 weeks after SBRT. The data were produced by immunoSEQ multiplex PCR, yet TCRdb's version contains in-frame clones alone and is incomplete. The data hold some 150,000 clones, with roughly 80% observed a single time. The sequence was obtained from a woman between 45 and 60 years old with renal cell carcinoma. The source material was blood, sampled from a patient whose treatment included radiotherapy and nephrectomy.

CDR3 in amino acids: CASSYVRNQPQHF. The CDR3 DNA is TGTGCCAGCAGTTACGTGAGAAATCAGCCCCAGCATTTT. The J gene is TRBJ1-5, the V gene TRBV28; D unclear. Germline loops: CDR1 MDHEN, CDR2 SYDVKM. The CDR3 consists of 13 residues. V was trimmed by 4 bases and J by 4 bases, leaving 8 bases between them.